This T cell receptor beta chain was found in a study of blood T cells in healthy people across ages. Broader study findings: Strong correlation existed between TCR beta diversity and naive T cell percentage. Age brought a roughly linear fall in TCR beta diversity measured per million T cells.

Isolated PBMCs totaled at least 7 million in each sample. A J-beta primer mix and a sample-barcoded 5' primer were used in a second PCR of roughly 7 to 12 cycles. Each CDR3 protein gets one entry after TCRdb re-called the 5' RACE reads with MiXCR. The sample yields fewer than 2,000,000 distinct CDR3 sequences, 30% to 40% seen once. Only a few counts were recorded for this clonotype. Its antigen is as yet unknown. This CDR3 contains 15 residues. Germline V lookup: CDR1 MGHRA, CDR2 YSYEKL. With 1 base removed from V and 8 bases from J, the gap between germline ends came to 15 bases. The sequenced material came from blood. V gene TRBV4-1 combines with J gene TRBJ2-1; maybe TRBD1 (6 bases). This TCR derives from a human donor in good health. This CDR3 reads CASSQGLQGFDEQFF. DNA for the CDR3: TGCGCCAGCAGCCAAGGGTTACAGGGTTTCGATGAGCAGTTCTTC.